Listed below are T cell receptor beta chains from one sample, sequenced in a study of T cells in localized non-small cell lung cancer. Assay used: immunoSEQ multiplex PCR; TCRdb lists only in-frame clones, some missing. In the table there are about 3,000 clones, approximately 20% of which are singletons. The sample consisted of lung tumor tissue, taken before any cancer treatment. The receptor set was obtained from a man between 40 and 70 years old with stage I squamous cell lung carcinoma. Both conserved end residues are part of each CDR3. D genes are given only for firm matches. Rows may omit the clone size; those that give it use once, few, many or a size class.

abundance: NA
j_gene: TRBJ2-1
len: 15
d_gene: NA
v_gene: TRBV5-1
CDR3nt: TGCGCCAGCAGCCCGCCCGGGACAACTTCTGGGGAGCAGTTCTTC
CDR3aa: CASSPPGTTSGEQFF

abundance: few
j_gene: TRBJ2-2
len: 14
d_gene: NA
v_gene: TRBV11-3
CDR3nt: TGTGCCAGCAGCTTGTGGGAAAACACCGGGGAGCTGTTTTTT
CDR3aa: CASSLWENTGELFF

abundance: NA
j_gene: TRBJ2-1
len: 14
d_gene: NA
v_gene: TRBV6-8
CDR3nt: TGTGCCAGCAGTTATGCCGGGGGTTGGAATGAGCAGTTCTTC
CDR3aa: CASSYAGGWNEQFF

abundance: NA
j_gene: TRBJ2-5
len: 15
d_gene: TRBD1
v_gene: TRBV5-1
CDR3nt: TGCGCCAGCAGCTCTCAGACAGGGATTCAAGAGACCCAGTACTTC
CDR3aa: CASSSQTGIQETQYF

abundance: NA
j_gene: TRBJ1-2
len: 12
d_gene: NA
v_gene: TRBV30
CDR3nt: TGTGCCTGGAGTGTACAGGGACTTGGCTACACCTTC
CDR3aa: CAWSVQGLGYTF

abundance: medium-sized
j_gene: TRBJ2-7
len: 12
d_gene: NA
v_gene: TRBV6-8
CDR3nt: TGTGCCGCACGGGACACGGCCTACGAGCAGTACTTC
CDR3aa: CAARDTAYEQYF

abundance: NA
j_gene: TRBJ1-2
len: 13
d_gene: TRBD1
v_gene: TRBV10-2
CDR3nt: TGCGCCAGCAGTCGACAGGGGGACTATGGCTACACCTTC
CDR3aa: CASSRQGDYGYTF

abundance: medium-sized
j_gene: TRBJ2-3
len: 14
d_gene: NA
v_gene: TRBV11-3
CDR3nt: TGTGCCAGCAGCCACGGGGGAAACACAGATACGCAGTATTTT
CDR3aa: CASSHGGNTDTQYF

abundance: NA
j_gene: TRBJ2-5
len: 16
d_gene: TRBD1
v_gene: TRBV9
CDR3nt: TGTGCCAGCAGCGTAGCTCCAGGGGGCAGCCAAGAGACCCAGTACTTC
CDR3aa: CASSVAPGGSQETQYF

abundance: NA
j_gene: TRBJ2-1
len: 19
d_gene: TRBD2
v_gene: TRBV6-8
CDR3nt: TGTGCCAGCAGTTACTTTGGACTAGCGGGGGACTTCTCCTACAATGAGCAGTTCTTC
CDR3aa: CASSYFGLAGDFSYNEQFF

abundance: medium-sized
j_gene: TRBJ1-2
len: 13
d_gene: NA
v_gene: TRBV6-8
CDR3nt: TGTGCCAGCAGTACGAGGACCTTCTATGGCTACACCTTC
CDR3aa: CASSTRTFYGYTF

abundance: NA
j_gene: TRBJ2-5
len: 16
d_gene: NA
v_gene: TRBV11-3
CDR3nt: TGTGCCAGCAGCCCAAGAGGGGGTTCGATACAAGAGACCCAGTACTTC
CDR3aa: CASSPRGGSIQETQYF

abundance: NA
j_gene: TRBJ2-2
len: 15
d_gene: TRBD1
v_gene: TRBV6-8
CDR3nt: TGTGCCATCCGAAAGACAGGGGGCGGCACCGGGGAGCTGTTTTTT
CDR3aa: CAIRKTGGGTGELFF

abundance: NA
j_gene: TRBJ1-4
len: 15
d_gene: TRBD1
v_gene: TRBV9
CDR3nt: TGTGCCAGCAGCGAGGGGACAGGGAGAGGTGAAAAACTGTTTTTT
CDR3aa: CASSEGTGRGEKLFF

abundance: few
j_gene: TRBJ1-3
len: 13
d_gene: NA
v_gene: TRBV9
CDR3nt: TGTGCCAGCAGCGGACGCTCTGGAAACACCATATATTTT
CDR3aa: CASSGRSGNTIYF

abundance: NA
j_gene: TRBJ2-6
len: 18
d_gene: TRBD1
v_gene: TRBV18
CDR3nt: TGTGCCAGCTCACCGGGACAGGCTGTGGGCTCTGGGGCCAACGTCCTGACTTTC
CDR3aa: CASSPGQAVGSGANVLTF

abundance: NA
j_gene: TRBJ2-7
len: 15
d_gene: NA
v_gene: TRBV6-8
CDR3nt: TGTGCCAGCAGTTACTCGGTTTTGACATTTTACGAGCAGTACTTC
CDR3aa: CASSYSVLTFYEQYF

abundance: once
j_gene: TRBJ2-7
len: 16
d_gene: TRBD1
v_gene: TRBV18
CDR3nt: TGTGCCAGCTCACCACGGGTCAGGGACAGGGAGGACGAGCAGTACTTC
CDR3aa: CASSPRVRDREDEQYF

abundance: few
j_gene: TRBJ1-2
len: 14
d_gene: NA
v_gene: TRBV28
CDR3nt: TGTGCCAGCAGGGGGCAGGAGCCCGTCTATGGCTACACCTTC
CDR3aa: CASRGQEPVYGYTF

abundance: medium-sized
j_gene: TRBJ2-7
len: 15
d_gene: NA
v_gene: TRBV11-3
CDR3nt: TGTGCCAGCAGCTTAGTAGGTAACAGGGTGGCCGAGCAGTACTTC
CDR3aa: CASSLVGNRVAEQYF

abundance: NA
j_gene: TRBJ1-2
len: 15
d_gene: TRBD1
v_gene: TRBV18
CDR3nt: TGTGCCAGCTCACCAGGACAGGGGGCAAGCTATGGCTACACCTTC
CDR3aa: CASSPGQGASYGYTF

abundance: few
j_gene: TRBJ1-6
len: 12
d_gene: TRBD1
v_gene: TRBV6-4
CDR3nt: TGTGCCGGTAGGACAGGACGTTCACCCCTCCACTTT
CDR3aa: CAGRTGRSPLHF

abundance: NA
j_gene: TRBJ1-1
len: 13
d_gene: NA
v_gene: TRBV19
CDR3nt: TGTGCCAGTAGTATTGGACCGGGTACTGAAGCTTTCTTT
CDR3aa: CASSIGPGTEAFF

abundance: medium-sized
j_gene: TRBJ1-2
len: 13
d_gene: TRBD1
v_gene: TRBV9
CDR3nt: TGTGCCAGCAGTGGACAGGGGACCTATGGCTACACCTTC
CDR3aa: CASSGQGTYGYTF

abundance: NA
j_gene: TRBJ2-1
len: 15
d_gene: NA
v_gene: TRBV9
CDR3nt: TGTGCCAGCAGCGGCCGACCCCAGACAGGTGATGAGCAGTTCTTC
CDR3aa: CASSGRPQTGDEQFF

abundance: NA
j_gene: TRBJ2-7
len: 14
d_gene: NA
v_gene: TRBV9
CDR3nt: TGTGCCAGCAGCGTCGGCGGAGGGCCCTACGAGCAGTACTTC
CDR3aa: CASSVGGGPYEQYF

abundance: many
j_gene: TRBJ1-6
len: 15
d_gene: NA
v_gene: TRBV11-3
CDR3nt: TGTGCCAGCAGCCAAGGTGACGGGTATAATTCACCCCTCCACTTT
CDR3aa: CASSQGDGYNSPLHF

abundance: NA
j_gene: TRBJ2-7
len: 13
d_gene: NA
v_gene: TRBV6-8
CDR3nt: TGTGCCAGCAGTCGTGACATTAGTTACGAGCAGTACTTC
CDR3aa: CASSRDISYEQYF